This T cell receptor beta chain emerged from a study of cytomegalovirus exposure and HLA in healthy donors. Study information: The 120 validation repertoires matched the approximately 670 first-cohort repertoires in platform, a later analysis reported.

Here immunoSEQ multiplex PCR was the method, and the copy in TCRdb shows in-frame clones only, minus some. Of 260,000 or so clones listed, around 87% are singletons. Comment on this clone: The antigen remains undetermined.

Losses at the gene ends were 2 bases for V and 2 bases for J; bases not matched to a gene: 9. This CDR3 contains 18 residues. The germline V gene has CDR1 SNHLY and CDR2 FYNNEI. Notes on the study in general: Altogether, around 160 TCR beta chains were recorded as cytomegalovirus-associated. For cytomegalovirus status, the classifier reportedly gave diagnoses with high specificity and sensitivity.

The sample consisted of PBMCs. V is TRBV2 and J is TRBJ2-1, with 10 bases that match TRBD2. The clonotype originates from a woman under 30 in good health and CMV-seronegative. As DNA, the CDR3 is TGTGCCAGCAGTGAAACGATCGGGACTAGCGTTGCCTACAATGAGCAGTTCTTC. Its protein is CASSETIGTSVAYNEQFF.